This T cell receptor (beta chain) is from a study of OX40 agonist ivuxolimab in advanced cancers. Concerning this clone: The antigen remains undetermined.

Trimming shortened V by 5 bases and J by 0 bases, and 17 bases separated the two germline ends. Germline V lookup: CDR1 SEHNR, CDR2 FQNEAQ (reference sequence). CDR3 length: 17 residues. Broader study findings: Clonal expansion from baseline to week 6 occurred in both CD4+ and CD8+ T cells.

Produced via immunoSEQ multiplex PCR; TCRdb's table is partial and in-frame only. The data contain around 31,000 clones, 75% to 95% of them singletons. The chain combines TRBV7-9 with TRBJ1-5, with D perhaps matching TRBD1 (5 bases). This specimen was CD4+ or CD8+ T cells sorted from blood, taken in a trial of the OX40 agonist ivuxolimab. The TCR comes from an adult with an advanced solid tumor such as melanoma, head and neck, liver or kidney cancer. CDR3 region: CASSITGTASSNQPQHF. The CDR3 nucleotides read TGTGCCAGCAGCATTACCGGGACGGCTAGTAGCAATCAGCCCCAGCATTTT.